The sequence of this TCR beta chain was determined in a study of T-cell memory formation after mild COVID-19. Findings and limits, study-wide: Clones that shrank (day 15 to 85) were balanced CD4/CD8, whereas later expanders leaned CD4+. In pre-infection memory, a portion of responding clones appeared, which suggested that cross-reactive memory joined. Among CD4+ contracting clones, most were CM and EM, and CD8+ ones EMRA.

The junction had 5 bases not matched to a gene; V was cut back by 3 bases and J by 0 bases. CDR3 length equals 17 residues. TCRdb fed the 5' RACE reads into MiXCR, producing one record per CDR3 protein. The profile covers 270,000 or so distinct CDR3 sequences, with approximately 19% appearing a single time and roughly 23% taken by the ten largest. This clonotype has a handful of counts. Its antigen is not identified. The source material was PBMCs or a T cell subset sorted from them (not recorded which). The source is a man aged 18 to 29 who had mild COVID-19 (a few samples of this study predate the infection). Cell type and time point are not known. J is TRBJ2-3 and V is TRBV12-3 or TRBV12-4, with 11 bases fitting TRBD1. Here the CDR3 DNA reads TGTGCCAGCAGTTTCAGGACAGGGGGCGACAGCACAGATACGCAGTATTTT. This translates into CASSFRTGGDSTDTQYF.